Listed below are T cell receptor beta chains from one sample, sequenced in a study of T cells after yellow fever vaccination. One entry per CDR3 protein, called by TCRdb with MiXCR from the 5' RACE reads. The sample includes about 550,000 distinct CDR3 sequences, roughly a fifth of them seen just once. Sample: PBMCs, taken 15 days after the yellow fever booster vaccination. Receptors originate from a man younger than 45 who received the YFV17D yellow fever vaccine. Both conserved end residues are part of each CDR3. A D gene is named only where the DNA matches it firmly. Size is omitted from some rows. Given values are once, few, many or a class for expanded clones.

D: TRBD2
J: TRBJ2-1
V: TRBV11-2
size: .
DNA: TGTGCCAGTTCCGATAGCGGGAGGGCCTATACGAGCTACAATGAGCAGTTCTTC
CDR3: CASSDSGRAYTSYNEQFF

D: .
J: TRBJ1-2
V: TRBV7-2
size: .
DNA: TGTGCCAGCAGCTTAGCCTCCTTTCGGGGCTACACCTTC
CDR3: CASSLASFRGYTF

D: .
J: TRBJ1-3
V: TRBV12-3/TRBV12-4
size: many
DNA: TGTGCCAGCAGTTTAATCGGATTCTCTGGAAACACCATATATTTT
CDR3: CASSLIGFSGNTIYF

D: .
J: TRBJ2-2
V: TRBV12-3/TRBV12-4
size: few
DNA: TGTGCCAGCAGTTCCCCCCAGACAGAAGTGAACACCGGGGAGCTGTTTTTT
CDR3: CASSSPQTEVNTGELFF

D: .
J: TRBJ2-2
V: TRBV29-1
size: many
DNA: TGCAGCGGAAACACCGGGGAGCTGTTTTTT
CDR3: CSGNTGELFF

D: .
J: TRBJ2-7
V: TRBV24-1
size: .
DNA: TGTGCCACCAGTGAGGGGGAGTACGAGCAGTACTTC
CDR3: CATSEGEYEQYF

D: TRBD2
J: TRBJ2-3
V: TRBV20-1
size: .
DNA: TGCAGTGCTAGAGCGATGGAGAGTGGTAGCGGGAGGGCGGATACGCAGTATTTT
CDR3: CSARAMESGSGRADTQYF

D: .
J: TRBJ1-1
V: TRBV7-8
size: few
DNA: TGTGCCAGCAGCTTAGAAGACAGTCAGGGAGCTTTCTTT
CDR3: CASSLEDSQGAFF

D: .
J: TRBJ2-5
V: TRBV27
size: .
DNA: TGTGCCAGCAGTTTAAGGGCGACATTTCCGGCGGAGACCCAGTACTTC
CDR3: CASSLRATFPAETQYF

D: TRBD2
J: TRBJ2-1
V: TRBV5-1
size: once
DNA: TGCGCCAGCAGCTTTGGGGGACTAGCGGGCGACAATGAGCAGTTCTTC
CDR3: CASSFGGLAGDNEQFF

D: .
J: TRBJ2-1
V: TRBV27
size: many
DNA: TGTGCCAGCAGTCTCGGCCTCGGTAGGGAGCAGTTCTTC
CDR3: CASSLGLGREQFF

D: TRBD1
J: TRBJ2-2
V: TRBV6-5
size: once
DNA: TGTGCCAGCAGTTCAAGGACAGGGGCAAACACCGGGGAGCTGTTTTTT
CDR3: CASSSRTGANTGELFF

D: .
J: TRBJ2-3
V: TRBV12-3/TRBV12-4
size: few
DNA: TGTGCCAGCAGTCCTAGGAGCGGGAGCACAGATACGCAGTATTTT
CDR3: CASSPRSGSTDTQYF

D: .
J: TRBJ2-5
V: TRBV7-9
size: few
DNA: TGTGCCAGCAGCTCGACTTTATACAGGGACCAAGAGACCCAGTACTTC
CDR3: CASSSTLYRDQETQYF

D: .
J: TRBJ2-2
V: TRBV7-9
size: few
DNA: TGTGCCAGCAGCTCCGCCGGGACGGATAACACCGGGGAGCTGTTTTTT
CDR3: CASSSAGTDNTGELFF

D: .
J: TRBJ2-1
V: TRBV19
size: many
DNA: TGTGCCAGTAGTCAGGGACTGGCTGCGCAGTTCTTC
CDR3: CASSQGLAAQFF

D: TRBD1
J: TRBJ2-1
V: TRBV20-1
size: few
DNA: TGCAGTGCCACCCTAACAGGGGGCGCGGATGAGCAGTTCTTC
CDR3: CSATLTGGADEQFF

D: TRBD1
J: TRBJ2-3
V: TRBV28
size: .
DNA: TGTGCCAGCAGTTACAGACCGGGACAGGGCACAGATACGCAGTATTTT
CDR3: CASSYRPGQGTDTQYF

D: .
J: TRBJ1-2
V: TRBV28
size: .
DNA: TGTGCCAGCAGTTTATGGGACAGTCTTTACGGCTACACCTTC
CDR3: CASSLWDSLYGYTF

D: TRBD2
J: TRBJ2-3
V: TRBV7-9
size: few
DNA: TGTGCCAGCAGCCCCCTAAGGACTAGAAAAGTCACAGATACGCAGTATTTT
CDR3: CASSPLRTRKVTDTQYF

D: .
J: TRBJ2-6
V: TRBV9
size: few
DNA: TGTGCCAGCAGCCAACACGGGGCCAACGTCCTGACTTTC
CDR3: CASSQHGANVLTF

D: .
J: TRBJ1-5
V: TRBV7-3
size: .
DNA: TGTGCCAGCAGCTTAACACCGGGCCAGCCCCAGCATTTT
CDR3: CASSLTPGQPQHF

D: .
J: TRBJ2-3
V: TRBV3-1
size: .
DNA: TGTGCCAGCAGCCCGATTGGGATCGGTACGCAGTATTTT
CDR3: CASSPIGIGTQYF

D: .
J: TRBJ1-3
V: TRBV7-6
size: .
DNA: TGTGCCAGCAGCATATACAGCTCTGGAAACACCATATATTTT
CDR3: CASSIYSSGNTIYF

D: .
J: TRBJ2-7
V: TRBV29-1
size: .
DNA: TGCTCCTACATTGGGGGGGCAGGCGAGCAGTACTTC
CDR3: CSYIGGAGEQYF

D: TRBD1
J: TRBJ2-7
V: TRBV29-1
size: .
DNA: TGCAGCGTTGAACCCACAGGGGGTGAGCAGTACTTC
CDR3: CSVEPTGGEQYF

D: .
J: TRBJ2-7
V: TRBV4-3
size: few
DNA: TGCGCCAGCAGCCAAGAAGACGGGGAAGCTGCCTACGAGCAGTACTTC
CDR3: CASSQEDGEAAYEQYF

D: TRBD2
J: TRBJ2-1
V: TRBV24-1
size: .
DNA: TGTGCCACCAGTGAAGGGACTAGCGGGAGGCGGTACAATGAGCAGTTCTTC
CDR3: CATSEGTSGRRYNEQFF

D: TRBD1
J: TRBJ1-1
V: TRBV6-5
size: .
DNA: TGTGCCAGCAGTTACTTTACAGGGGGCACTGAAGCTTTCTTT
CDR3: CASSYFTGGTEAFF

D: .
J: TRBJ1-5
V: TRBV7-2
size: few
DNA: TGTGCCACCGGGCAGGCAGGGGAACAGCCCCAGCATTTT
CDR3: CATGQAGEQPQHF

D: .
J: TRBJ2-3
V: TRBV15
size: few
DNA: TGTGCCACCAGCAGCACTGGACGCAACACAGATACGCAGTATTTT
CDR3: CATSSTGRNTDTQYF

D: .
J: TRBJ1-2
V: TRBV27
size: few
DNA: TGTGCCAGCAGTTTAATTATGGGCTATGGCTACACCTTC
CDR3: CASSLIMGYGYTF

D: TRBD2
J: TRBJ2-5
V: TRBV7-9
size: .
DNA: TGTGCCATGGGCCCCGTGCCCCTGAGCAGCGGGAGACGGGAGACCCAGTACTTC
CDR3: CAMGPVPLSSGRRETQYF

D: .
J: TRBJ1-4
V: TRBV4-2
size: few
DNA: TGTGCCAGCAGCCAAACGTCGAAACAGGGAACGGGTGAAAAACTGTTTTTT
CDR3: CASSQTSKQGTGEKLFF

D: .
J: TRBJ2-2
V: TRBV4-3
size: .
DNA: TGCGCCAGCAGCCAACAGATGGGGGGATTCGGGGAGCTGTTTTTT
CDR3: CASSQQMGGFGELFF

D: TRBD1
J: TRBJ2-2
V: TRBV5-1
size: few
DNA: TGCGCCAGCAGCTTCGGACAGGCGAACGGGGAGCTGTTTTTT
CDR3: CASSFGQANGELFF